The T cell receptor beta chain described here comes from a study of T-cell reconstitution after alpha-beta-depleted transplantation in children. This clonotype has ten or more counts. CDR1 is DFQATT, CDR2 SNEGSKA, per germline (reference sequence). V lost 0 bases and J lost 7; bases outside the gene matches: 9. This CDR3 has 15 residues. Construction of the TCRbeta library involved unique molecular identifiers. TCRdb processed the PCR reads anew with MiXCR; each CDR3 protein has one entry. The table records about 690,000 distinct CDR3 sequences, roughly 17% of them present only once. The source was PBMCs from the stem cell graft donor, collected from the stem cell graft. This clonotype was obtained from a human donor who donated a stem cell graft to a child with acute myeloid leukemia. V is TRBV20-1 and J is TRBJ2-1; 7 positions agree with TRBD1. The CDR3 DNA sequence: TGCAGTGCTAGAGATCTCGACAGGGTTGTGAATGAGCAGTTCTTC. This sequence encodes CSARDLDRVVNEQFF.